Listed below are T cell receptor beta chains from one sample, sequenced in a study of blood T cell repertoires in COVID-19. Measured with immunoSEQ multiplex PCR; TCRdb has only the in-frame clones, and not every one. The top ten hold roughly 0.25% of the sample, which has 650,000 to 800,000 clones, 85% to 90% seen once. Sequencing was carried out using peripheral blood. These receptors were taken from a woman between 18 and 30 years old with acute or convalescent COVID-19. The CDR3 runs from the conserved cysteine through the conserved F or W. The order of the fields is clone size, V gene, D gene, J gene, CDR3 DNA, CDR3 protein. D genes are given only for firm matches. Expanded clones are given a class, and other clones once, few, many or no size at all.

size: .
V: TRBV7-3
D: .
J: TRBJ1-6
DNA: TGTGCCAGCAGCCAGACCCGACAGACAAGCTCCTATAATTCACCCCTCCACTTT
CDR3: CASSQTRQTSSYNSPLHF

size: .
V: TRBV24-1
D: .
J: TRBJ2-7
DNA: TGTGCCACCAGTGACAGCCGGACAGTCGAGCAGTACTTC
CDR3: CATSDSRTVEQYF

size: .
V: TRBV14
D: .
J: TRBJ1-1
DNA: TGTGCCAGCAGTCTTGGGGGGGGGAACACTGAAGCTTTCTTT
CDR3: CASSLGGGNTEAFF

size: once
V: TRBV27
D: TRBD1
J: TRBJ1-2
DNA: TGTGCCAGCAGTTTGTCCCCCGTCCGACAGGGGTTCTATGGCTACACCTTC
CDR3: CASSLSPVRQGFYGYTF

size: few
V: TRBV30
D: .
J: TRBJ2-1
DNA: TGTGCCTGGACCGGACTCTCCGGGTATGAGCAGTTCTTC
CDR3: CAWTGLSGYEQFF

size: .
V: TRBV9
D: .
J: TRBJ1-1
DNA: TGTGCCAGCAGCGTAGATGGCAGTCTCAACACTGAAGCTTTCTTT
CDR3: CASSVDGSLNTEAFF

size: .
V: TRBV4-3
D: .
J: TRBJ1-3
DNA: TGCGCCAGCAGCCAAGATCGGTTCCTCTCTGGAAACACCATATATTTT
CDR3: CASSQDRFLSGNTIYF

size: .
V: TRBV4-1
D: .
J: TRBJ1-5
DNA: TGCGCCAGCAGCCAAGCCAGGGACAATCAGCCCCAGCATTTT
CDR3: CASSQARDNQPQHF

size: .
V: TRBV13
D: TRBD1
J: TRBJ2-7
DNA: TGTGCCAGCAGCACCCGGACAGGGAGGAACGACGAGCAGTACTTC
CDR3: CASSTRTGRNDEQYF

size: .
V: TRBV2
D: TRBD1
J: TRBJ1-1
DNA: TGTGCCAGCAGGGTCACAGGGGGCACTGAAGCTTTCTTT
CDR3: CASRVTGGTEAFF

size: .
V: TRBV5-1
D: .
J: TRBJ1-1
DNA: TGCGCCAGCAGCCTATACGGGGCCCCCACAGGGAATGAGGACACTGAAGCTTTCTTT
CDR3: CASSLYGAPTGNEDTEAFF

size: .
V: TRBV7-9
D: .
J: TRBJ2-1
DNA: TGTGCCAGCAGCTTAGGGCAGGGCAATGAGCAGTTCTTC
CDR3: CASSLGQGNEQFF

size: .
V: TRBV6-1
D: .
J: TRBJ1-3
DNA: TGTGCCAGCAGTGAAGAATCGGGATCGGGAAACACCATATATTTT
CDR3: CASSEESGSGNTIYF

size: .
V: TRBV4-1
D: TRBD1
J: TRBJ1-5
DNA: TGCGCCAGCAGCCCGAACCCCGGGACAGGGAAGGATCAGCCCCAGCATTTT
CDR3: CASSPNPGTGKDQPQHF

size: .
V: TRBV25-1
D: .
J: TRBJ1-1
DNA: TGTGCCAGTTCGGGACTCCTGAACACTGAAGCTTTCTTT
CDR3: CASSGLLNTEAFF

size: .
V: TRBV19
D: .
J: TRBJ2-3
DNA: TGTGCCAGTAGTATCCCCGGGATTTCCACAGATACGCAGTATTTT
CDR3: CASSIPGISTDTQYF

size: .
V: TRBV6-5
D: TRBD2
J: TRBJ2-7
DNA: TGTGCCAGCAGCCGGACTAGCTCCTACGAGCAGTACTTC
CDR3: CASSRTSSYEQYF

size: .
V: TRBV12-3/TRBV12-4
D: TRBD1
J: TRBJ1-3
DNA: TGTGCCACGCAGGGGGGTGGAAACACCATATATTTT
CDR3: CATQGGGNTIYF

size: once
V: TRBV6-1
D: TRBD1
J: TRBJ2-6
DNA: TGTGCCAGCAGTGAAGGGGGCAGGGGGACTGGGGCCAACGTCCTGACTTTC
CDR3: CASSEGGRGTGANVLTF

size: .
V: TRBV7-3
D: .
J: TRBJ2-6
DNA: TGTGCCAGCAGCTTTCAGGCTCCCGGGGCCAACGTCCTGACTTTC
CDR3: CASSFQAPGANVLTF

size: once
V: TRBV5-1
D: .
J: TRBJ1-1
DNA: TGCGCCAGCGCAGGGCTCAGCGGGTTTACAGCTTTCTTT
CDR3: CASAGLSGFTAFF

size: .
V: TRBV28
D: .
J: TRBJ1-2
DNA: TGTGCCAGCAGGTGGGCCGGGAAAAACTATGGCTACACCTTC
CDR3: CASRWAGKNYGYTF

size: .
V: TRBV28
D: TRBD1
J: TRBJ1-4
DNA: TGTGCCAGCAGTGGACAGGGGGTCGAAAAACTGTTTTTT
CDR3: CASSGQGVEKLFF

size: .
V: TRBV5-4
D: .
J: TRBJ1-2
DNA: TGTGCCAGCAGCTCGACGCCCGGCGACTTCGGGGGTATCTACACCTTC
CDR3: CASSSTPGDFGGIYTF

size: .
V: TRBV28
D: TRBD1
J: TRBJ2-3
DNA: TGTGCCAGCAGTTCTGACAGGGCCCCTAATACGCAGTATTTT
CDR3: CASSSDRAPNTQYF

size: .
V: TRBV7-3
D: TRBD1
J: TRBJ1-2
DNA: TGTGCCAGCAGCCTAACGGGACAGGGACTCTATGGCTACACCTTC
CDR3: CASSLTGQGLYGYTF

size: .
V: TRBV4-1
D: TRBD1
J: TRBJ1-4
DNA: TGCGCCAGCAGTTTCAGGGGGACTAATGAAAAACTGTTTTTT
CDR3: CASSFRGTNEKLFF

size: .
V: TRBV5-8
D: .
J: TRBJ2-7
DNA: TGTGCCAGCAGCCGTGGGGCGGTCTGGACGGCCGAGCAGTACTTC
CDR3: CASSRGAVWTAEQYF

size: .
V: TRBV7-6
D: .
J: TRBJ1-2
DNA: TGTGCCAGCAGCTCAGGGTCTGGCTACACCTTC
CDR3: CASSSGSGYTF

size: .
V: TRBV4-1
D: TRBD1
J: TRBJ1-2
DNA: TGCGCCAGCAGCCAAGAGGGGTCGGGACAGGGGGCCAGGACCTTC
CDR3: CASSQEGSGQGARTF

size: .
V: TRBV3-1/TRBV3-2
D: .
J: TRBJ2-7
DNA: TGTGCCAGCAGCCAAGTGCGAGGGTTCGGCGAGCAGTACTTC
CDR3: CASSQVRGFGEQYF

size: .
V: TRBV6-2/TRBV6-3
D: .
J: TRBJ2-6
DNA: TGTGCCAGCAGTAGAGACATATCTGGGGCCAACGTCCTGACTTTC
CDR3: CASSRDISGANVLTF

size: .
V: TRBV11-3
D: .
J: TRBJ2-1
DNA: TGTGCCAGCAGCTTACTCCAGGGGAGTGAGCAGTTCTTC
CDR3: CASSLLQGSEQFF

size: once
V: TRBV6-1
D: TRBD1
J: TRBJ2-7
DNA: TGTGCCAGCAGTGAAAGACAGGGTCTCACCGAGCAGTACTTC
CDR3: CASSERQGLTEQYF

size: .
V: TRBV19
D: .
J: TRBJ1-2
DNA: TGTGCCAGTAGTATAAGAGGCGACAGGAGTTATGGCTACACCTTC
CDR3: CASSIRGDRSYGYTF

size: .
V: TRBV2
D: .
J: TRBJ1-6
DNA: TGTGCCAGTTTTAGAGCCAATAATTCACCCCTCCACTTT
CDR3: CASFRANNSPLHF